This T cell receptor (beta chain) was recorded in a study of blood T cell repertoires in COVID-19. Study overall: The United States, Italy and Spain supplied acute and convalescent COVID-19 samples. The analysed material was cDNA or gDNA that came from T cells, B-cell-depleted T cells, or PBMCs.

Methods used by the authors: Reference gene primer amplification gave estimated nucleated cell counts. Measured with immunoSEQ multiplex PCR; TCRdb has only the in-frame clones, and not every one. For V, J and clone size, that table is used; D and trimming come from the DNA. This sample has fewer than 250,000 clones, with roughly 83% found just once. CDR3 size: 19 residues. The germline V and J ends were trimmed by 3 bases and 1 base, with 22 bases remaining between them. Per the germline V gene, CDR1 is WNHNN and CDR2 is SYGVQD (reference sequence). Seattle patients were enrolled while actively infected and followed longitudinally.

This sequence joins TRBV10-1 and TRBJ1-5; D is perhaps TRBD1 (5 bases). The sequence came from a woman aged 80 or older with COVID-19, enrolled during active disease. The sample consisted of peripheral blood. The CDR3 region is CASSDEVGRETRSNQPQHF. CDR3 sequence (DNA): TGCGCCAGCAGTGATGAGGTAGGCAGGGAAACGCGGAGCAATCAGCCCCAGCATTTT.